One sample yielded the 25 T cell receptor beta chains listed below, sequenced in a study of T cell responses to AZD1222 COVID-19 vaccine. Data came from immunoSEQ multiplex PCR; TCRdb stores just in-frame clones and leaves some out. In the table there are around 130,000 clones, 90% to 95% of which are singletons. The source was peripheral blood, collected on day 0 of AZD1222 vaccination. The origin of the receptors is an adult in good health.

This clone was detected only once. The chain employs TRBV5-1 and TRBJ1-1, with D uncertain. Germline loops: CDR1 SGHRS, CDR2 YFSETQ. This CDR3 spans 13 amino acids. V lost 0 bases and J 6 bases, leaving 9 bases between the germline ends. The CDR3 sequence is CASSLGRRAEAFF. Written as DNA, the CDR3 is TGCGCCAGCAGCTTGGGACGGCGGGCTGAAGCTTTCTTT.

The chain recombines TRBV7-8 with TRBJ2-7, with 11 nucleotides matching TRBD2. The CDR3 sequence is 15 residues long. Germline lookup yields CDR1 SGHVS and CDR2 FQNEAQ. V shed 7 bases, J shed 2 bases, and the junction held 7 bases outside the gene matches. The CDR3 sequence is CASKNLAGGTYEQYF. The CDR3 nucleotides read TGTGCCAGCAAAAATTTAGCGGGAGGGACCTACGAGCAGTACTTC.

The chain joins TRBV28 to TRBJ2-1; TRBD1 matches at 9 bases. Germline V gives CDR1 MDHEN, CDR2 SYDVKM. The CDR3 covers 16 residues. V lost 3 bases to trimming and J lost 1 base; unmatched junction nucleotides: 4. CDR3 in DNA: TGTGCCAGCAGTTTGTCTGGGACAGGGTCCTACAATGAGCAGTTCTTC. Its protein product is CASSLSGTGSYNEQFF.

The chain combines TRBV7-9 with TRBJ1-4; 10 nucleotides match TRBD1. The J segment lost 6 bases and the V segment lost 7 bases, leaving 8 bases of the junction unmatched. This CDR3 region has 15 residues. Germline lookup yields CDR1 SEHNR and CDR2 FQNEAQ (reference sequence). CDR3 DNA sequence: TGTGCCAGCACCCCAGGGGGACAGGGGTATGAAAAACTGTTTTTT. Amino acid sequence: CASTPGGQGYEKLFF.

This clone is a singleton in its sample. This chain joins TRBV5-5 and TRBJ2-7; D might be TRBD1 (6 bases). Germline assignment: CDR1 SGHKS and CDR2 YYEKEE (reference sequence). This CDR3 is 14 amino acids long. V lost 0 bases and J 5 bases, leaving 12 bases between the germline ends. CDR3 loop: CASSLVGTTNEQYF. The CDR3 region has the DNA TGTGCCAGCAGCTTGGTAGGGACAACCAACGAGCAGTACTTC.

The CDR3 spells CASSTRDRGRTNYGYTF. CDR3 coding DNA: TGTGCCAGCAGTACCCGGGACAGGGGAAGGACTAACTATGGCTACACCTTC. The chain uses TRBV27 and TRBJ1-2; TRBD1 aligns across 10 bases. The CDR3 contains 17 residues. Germline V gives CDR1 MNHEY, CDR2 SMNVEV (reference sequence). Trimming took 5 bases from V and 0 from J; bases not matched to a gene: 9.

The CDR3 sequence is CASSPSSTGNYEQYF. CDR3 nucleotides: TGTGCCAGCTCACCAAGTTCAACAGGTAACTACGAGCAGTACTTC. V is TRBV18 and J is TRBJ2-7; perhaps TRBD1 as D (5 bases). V was cut by 2 bases and J by 3 bases, with 14 bases left in between. CDR3 length equals 15 residues. CDR1 and CDR2 (germline): KGHSH, LQKENI.

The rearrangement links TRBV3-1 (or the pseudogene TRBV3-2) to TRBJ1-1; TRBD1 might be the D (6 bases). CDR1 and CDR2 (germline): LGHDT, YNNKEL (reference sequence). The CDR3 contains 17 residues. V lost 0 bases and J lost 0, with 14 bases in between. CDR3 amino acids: CASSQEGGGRLNTEAFF. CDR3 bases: TGTGCCAGCAGCCAAGAAGGAGGGGGGCGGTTGAACACTGAAGCTTTCTTT.

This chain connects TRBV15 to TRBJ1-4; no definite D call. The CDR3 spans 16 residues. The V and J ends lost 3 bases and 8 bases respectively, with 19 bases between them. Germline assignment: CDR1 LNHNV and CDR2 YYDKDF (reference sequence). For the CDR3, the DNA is TGTGCCACCAGCAGGGTCCGCGGGCAAATTGAGGAAAAACTGTTTTTT. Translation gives CATSRVRGQIEEKLFF.

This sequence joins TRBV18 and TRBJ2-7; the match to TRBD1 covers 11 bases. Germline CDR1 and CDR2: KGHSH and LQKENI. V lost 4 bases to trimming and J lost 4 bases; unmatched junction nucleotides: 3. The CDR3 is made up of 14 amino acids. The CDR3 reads CASSRDRGRYEQYF. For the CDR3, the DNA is TGTGCCAGCTCACGGGACAGGGGGAGGTACGAGCAGTACTTC.

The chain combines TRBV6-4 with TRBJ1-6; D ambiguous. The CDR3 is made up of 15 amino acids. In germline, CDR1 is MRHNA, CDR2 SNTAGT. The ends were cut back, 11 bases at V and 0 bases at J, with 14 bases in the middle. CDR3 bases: TGTGCCGGTTCACAGAAATCCTCCTATAATTCACCCCTCCACTTT. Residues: CAGSQKSSYNSPLHF.

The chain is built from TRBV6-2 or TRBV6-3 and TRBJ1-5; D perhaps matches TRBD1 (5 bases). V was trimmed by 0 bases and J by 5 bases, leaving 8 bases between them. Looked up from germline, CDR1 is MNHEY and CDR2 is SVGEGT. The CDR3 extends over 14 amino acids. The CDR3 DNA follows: TGTGCCAGCAGTTACTCCAGGGCCGATCAGCCCCAGCATTTT. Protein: CASSYSRADQPQHF.

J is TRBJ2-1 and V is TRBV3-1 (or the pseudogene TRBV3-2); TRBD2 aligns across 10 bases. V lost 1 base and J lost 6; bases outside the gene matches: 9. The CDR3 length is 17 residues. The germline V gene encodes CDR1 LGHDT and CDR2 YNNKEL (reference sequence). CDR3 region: CASSQGGGTSAPNEQFF. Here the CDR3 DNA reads TGTGCCAGCAGCCAAGGGGGTGGGACTAGCGCACCCAATGAGCAGTTCTTC.

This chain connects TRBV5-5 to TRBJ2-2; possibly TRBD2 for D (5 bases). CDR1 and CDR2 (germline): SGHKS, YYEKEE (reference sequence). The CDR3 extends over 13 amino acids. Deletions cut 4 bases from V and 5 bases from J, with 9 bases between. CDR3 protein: CASSPRTTGELFF. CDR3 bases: TGTGCCAGCAGCCCCCGGACTACCGGGGAGCTGTTTTTT. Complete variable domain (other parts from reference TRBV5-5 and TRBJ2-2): DAGVTQSPTHLIKTRGQQVTLRCSPISGHKSVSWYQQVLGQGPQFIFQYYEKEERGRGNFPDRFSARQFPNYSSELNVNALLLGDSALYLCASSPRTTGELFFGEGSRLTVL.

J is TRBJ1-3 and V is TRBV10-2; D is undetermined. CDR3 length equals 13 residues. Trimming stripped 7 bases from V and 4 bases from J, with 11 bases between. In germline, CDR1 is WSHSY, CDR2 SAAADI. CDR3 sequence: CASNDRLGNTIYF. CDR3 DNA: TGCGCCAGCAATGACCGGCTGGGAAACACCATATATTTT.

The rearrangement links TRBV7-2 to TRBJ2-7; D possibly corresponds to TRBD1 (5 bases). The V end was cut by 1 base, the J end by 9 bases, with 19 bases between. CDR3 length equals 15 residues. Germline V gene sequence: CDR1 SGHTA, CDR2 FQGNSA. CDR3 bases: TGTGCCAGCAGCTTAGAGGATCGGACAATCTTCGCGCAGTACTTC. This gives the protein CASSLEDRTIFAQYF.

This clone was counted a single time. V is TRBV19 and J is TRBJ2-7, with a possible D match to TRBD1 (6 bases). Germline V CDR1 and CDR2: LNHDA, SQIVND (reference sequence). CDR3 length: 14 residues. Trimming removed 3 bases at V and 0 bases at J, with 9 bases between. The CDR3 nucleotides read TGTGCCAGTAGTATCCAGGGGACCTCCTACGAGCAGTACTTC. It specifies CASSIQGTSYEQYF.

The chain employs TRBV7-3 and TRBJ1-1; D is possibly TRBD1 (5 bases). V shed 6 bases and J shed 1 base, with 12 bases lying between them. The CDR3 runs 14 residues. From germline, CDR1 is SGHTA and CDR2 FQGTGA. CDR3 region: CASSSGQPNTEAFF. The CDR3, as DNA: TGTGCCAGCAGTTCCGGACAACCGAACACTGAAGCTTTCTTT.

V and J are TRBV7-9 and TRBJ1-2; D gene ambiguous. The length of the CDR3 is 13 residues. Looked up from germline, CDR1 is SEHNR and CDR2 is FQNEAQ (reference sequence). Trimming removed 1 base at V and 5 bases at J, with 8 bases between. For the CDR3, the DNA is TGTGCCAGCAGCTTAGAGTCAGCGTATGGCTACACCTTC. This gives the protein CASSLESAYGYTF.

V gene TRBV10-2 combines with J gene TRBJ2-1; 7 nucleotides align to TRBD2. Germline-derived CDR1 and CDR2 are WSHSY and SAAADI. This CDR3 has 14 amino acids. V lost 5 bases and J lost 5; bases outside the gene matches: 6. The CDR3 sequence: CASSFSGVNNEQFF. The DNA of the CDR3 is TGCGCCAGCAGTTTCAGCGGGGTCAACAATGAGCAGTTCTTC.

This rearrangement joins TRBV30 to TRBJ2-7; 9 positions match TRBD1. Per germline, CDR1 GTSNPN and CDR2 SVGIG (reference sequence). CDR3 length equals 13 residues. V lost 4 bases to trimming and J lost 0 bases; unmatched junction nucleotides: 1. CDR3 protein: CAWTGQGSYEQYF. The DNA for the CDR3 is TGTGCCTGGACGGGACAGGGCTCCTACGAGCAGTACTTC.

The DNA of the CDR3 is TGTGCCAGCAGCCAACTGAGGGACTCACCCCTCCACTTT. Protein sequence: CASSQLRDSPLHF. The V call is TRBV14, the J call TRBJ1-6; a possible D gene is TRBD1 (5 bases). Germline V lookup: CDR1 SGHDN, CDR2 FVKESK. Deletions cut 2 bases from V and 10 bases from J, with 9 bases between. The CDR3 totals 13 residues.

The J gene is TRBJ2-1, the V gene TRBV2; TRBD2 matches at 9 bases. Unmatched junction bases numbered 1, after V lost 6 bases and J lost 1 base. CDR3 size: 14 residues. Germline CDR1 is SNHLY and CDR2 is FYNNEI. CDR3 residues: CASRREGSYNEQFF. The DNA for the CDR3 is TGTGCCAGCAGGCGGGAGGGATCCTACAATGAGCAGTTCTTC.

The CDR3 DNA reads TGTGCCTGGAGTGGGAATAGCAATCAGCCCCAGCATTTT. Protein sequence: CAWSGNSNQPQHF. The rearrangement links TRBV30 to TRBJ1-5; D ambiguous. CDR3 size: 13 residues. CDR1 GTSNPN and CDR2 SVGIG come from the germline V gene (reference sequence). The germline V and J ends were trimmed by 1 base and 0 bases, with 4 bases remaining between them.

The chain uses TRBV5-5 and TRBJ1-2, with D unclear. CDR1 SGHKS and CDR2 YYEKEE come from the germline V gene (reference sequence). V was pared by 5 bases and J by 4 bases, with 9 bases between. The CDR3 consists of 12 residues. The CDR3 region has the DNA TGTGCCAGCAGTCTTCAGTCCTATGGCTACACCTTC. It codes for CASSLQSYGYTF.